This TCR beta chain was profiled in a study of CD8 T cells in ankylosing spondylitis. Regarding the study as a whole: Disease-linked clones were reportedly significantly enriched in matched ankylosing spondylitis synovial fluid. Peripheral blood held disease-linked clones only at relatively low frequency, and these were CD8+. In ankylosing spondylitis blood, a motif of seven or eight highly homologous TCR beta variants appeared characteristic.

The CDR3 totals 13 residues. Trimming took 4 bases from V and 4 from J, leaving 7 bases between them. Germline assignment: CDR1 KGHDR and CDR2 SFDVKD. This clonotype was observed a handful of times. The antigen remains unidentified. TCRdb redid the calling of the 5' RACE reads with MiXCR, one entry per CDR3 protein. The data contain 150,000 to 200,000 distinct CDR3 sequences, around a third of them singletons. The sample was synovial fluid, either unsorted or a sorted T cell fraction (not recorded which). The chain has TRBV24-1 and TRBJ1-5; D is uncertain. This TCR was sampled from a male donor with ankylosing spondylitis. Here the CDR3 DNA reads TGTGCCACCAGTGAGTCCGGGAATCAGCCCCAGCATTTT. Protein sequence: CATSESGNQPQHF.